By share of the sample, the clone carrying this T cell receptor (beta chain) is medium-sized (0.01 to 0.1%). This sample was included in a study of OX40 agonist ivuxolimab in advanced cancers. Trimming shortened V by 9 bases and J by 7 bases, and 16 bases separated the two germline ends. Germline-derived CDR1 and CDR2 are MNHEY and SMNVEV (reference sequence). This CDR3 comprises 13 residues. Clones were read by immunoSEQ multiplex PCR, and TCRdb kept only the in-frame ones, dropping some. Of 65,000 to 80,000 clones listed, over 90% are singletons. The sequencing here drew on CD4+ or CD8+ T cells sorted from blood, taken in a trial of the OX40 agonist ivuxolimab. The rearrangement uses TRBV27 and TRBJ1-5; D is ambiguous. The source is an adult with an advanced solid tumor such as melanoma, head and neck, liver or kidney cancer. For the CDR3, the DNA is TGTGCCAGTGGCCGTGGGTCGGGGCAGCCCCAGCATTTT. As protein: CASGRGSGQPQHF.